One sample yielded the 28 T cell receptor beta chains listed below, sequenced in a study of identical twins. TCRdb recomputed calls from the 5' RACE reads with MiXCR, one row per CDR3 protein. The sample lists about 530,000 distinct CDR3 sequences, around 15% occurring once. The same sample was also studied in work on yellow fever vaccine responses in identical twins.

Sequenced input: CD4+ T cells sorted from blood. These receptors originate from a woman aged 18-35 years in good health.

Comments on this clonotype: A much bigger clone sits one base away, suggesting this may be a read error. This chain uses TRBV7-3 with TRBJ2-5; 12 positions match TRBD2. With V trimmed by 5 bases and J by 5 bases, 3 bases remained unmatched. CDR3 length: 14 residues. The germline V gene has CDR1 SGHTA and CDR2 FQGTGA. The CDR3 protein is CASSPTSGSETQYF. The CDR3 coding sequence is TGTGCCAGCAGCCCGACTAGCGGGAGTGAGACCCAGTACTTC.

This clonotype turned up a few times. V gene TRBV6-1 combines with J gene TRBJ2-7; 9 bases are shared with TRBD1. Trimming removed 2 bases from V and 6 bases from J; junction bases left unmatched: 11. Germline CDR1 and CDR2: MNHNS and SASEGT. CDR3 length: 16 residues. CDR3 loop: CASSEQDRTGVFEQYV. CDR3 in DNA: TGTGCCAGCAGTGAACAAGATCGGACAGGGGTGTTCGAGCAGTACGTC.

This clonotype was seen a few times. This chain uses TRBV29-1 with TRBJ2-5; D uncertain. This CDR3 has 10 amino acids. The V gene's germline CDR1 is SQVTM and CDR2 ANQGSEA. V lost 2 bases and J lost 4, with 2 bases in between. The CDR3 sequence: CSVERETQYF. DNA of the CDR3: TGCAGCGTTGAAAGAGAGACCCAGTACTTC.

The chain links TRBV20-1 to TRBJ2-1, with 10 nucleotides matching TRBD2. Germline V gene data show CDR1 as DFQATT and CDR2 as SNEGSKA (reference sequence). The ends lost 3 bases at V and 4 bases at J; junction bases unmatched: 6. The CDR3 spans 15 residues. The CDR3 coding sequence is TGCAGTGCTAGCGTTCAAGCGGGAGGGTACAATGAGCAGTTCTTC. Encoded protein: CSASVQAGGYNEQFF.

This clonotype occurred many times. This chain uses TRBV12-3 or TRBV12-4 with TRBJ1-1; 7 bases are a match to TRBD1. V was clipped by 5 bases and J by 1 base; unmatched bases: 4. CDR3 size: 14 residues. The CDR3, as DNA: TGTGCCAGCAGTGTGGGACAGCAGAACACTGAAGCTTTCTTT. Protein product: CASSVGQQNTEAFF.

This clonotype was found a few times. This CDR3 reads CASSQVGRGQGLVYEQFF. In DNA form, the CDR3 reads TGTGCCAGCAGCCAAGTAGGAAGGGGACAGGGGCTCGTCTATGAGCAGTTCTTC. The chain joins TRBV7-8 to TRBJ2-1, with 10 positions matching TRBD1. Germline assignment: CDR1 SGHVS and CDR2 FQNEAQ. CDR3 length: 18 residues. V was pared by 5 bases and J by 8 bases, with 18 bases of the junction left unmatched.

This clonotype was detected a few times. This chain uses TRBV11-3 with TRBJ2-5, with D possibly TRBD2 on 6 matching bases. CDR1 and CDR2 from the germline V gene are SGHNT and YENEEA. V was pared by 5 bases and J by 1 base, with 17 bases between. The CDR3 totals 16 residues. The CDR3 DNA is TGTGCCAGCAGCAAAGAGGCGGGAAAGCCCCAAGAGACCCAGTACTTC. Translating it yields CASSKEAGKPQETQYF.

This chain links TRBV28 with TRBJ2-7, with TRBD2 identical over 9 bases. Looked up from germline, CDR1 is MDHEN and CDR2 is SYDVKM. The CDR3 has 17 residues. V was clipped by 2 bases and J by 2 bases; unmatched bases: 10. Written as DNA, the CDR3 is TGTGCCAGCAGTTTACGGTCCGGGAGCGGGGGGACCTACGAGCAGTACTTC. Translation: CASSLRSGSGGTYEQYF.

This clonotype was detected a few times. The chain carries TRBV9 and TRBJ2-3; D may be TRBD2 (7 bases). The CDR3 totals 14 residues. Trimming took off 4 bases at V and 4 bases at J, with 13 bases between the two ends. Germline V gives CDR1 SGDLS, CDR2 YYNGEE. The CDR3 spells CASSPGEGADTQYF. DNA of the CDR3: TGTGCCAGCAGCCCCGGGGAGGGGGCAGATACGCAGTATTTT.

This clonotype occurred a few times. This chain joins TRBV4-2 and TRBJ2-2, with TRBD1 matching 9 bases. This CDR3 comprises 15 residues. V was clipped by 5 bases and J by 7 bases; unmatched bases: 8. Germline V gives CDR1 LGHNA, CDR2 YNFKEQ. CDR3 DNA sequence: TGTGCCAGCAGCTTCCGGGACAGGGTTGACGGGGAGCTGTTTTTT. Encoded protein: CASSFRDRVDGELFF.

The J gene is TRBJ2-3, the V gene TRBV3-1, with 11 bases aligning to TRBD2. The germline gives CDR1 LGHDT, CDR2 YNNKEL (reference sequence). The CDR3 runs to 19 residues. The trim removed 4 bases at V and 0 bases at J, leaving 12 bases unmatched. The CDR3 DNA sequence: TGTGCCAGCAGCCGAGGAACCGGGACTAGCGGTACCAGCACAGATACGCAGTATTTT. It codes for CASSRGTGTSGTSTDTQYF.

The sample holds a few counts of this clonotype. The CDR3 here is CASRAGTSLETQYF. CDR3 bases: TGCGCCAGCAGAGCCGGGACTAGCCTAGAGACCCAGTACTTC. The V gene is TRBV5-1, the J gene TRBJ2-5; TRBD2 aligns across 9 bases. Germline trimming cut 5 bases from V and 4 bases from J; bases unmatched to any gene: 6. This CDR3 is 14 amino acids long. Germline values: CDR1 SGHRS, CDR2 YFSETQ. The complete variable domain, with remaining parts taken from reference TRBV5-1 and TRBJ2-5, reads KAGVTQTPRYLIKTRGQQVTLSCSPISGHRSVSWYQQTPGQGLQFLFEYFSETQRNKGNFPGRFSGRQFSNSRSEMNVSTLELGDSALYLCASRAGTSLETQYFGPGTRLLVL.

The V gene is TRBV12-3 or TRBV12-4, the J gene TRBJ2-7; a possible D gene is TRBD2 (6 bases). This CDR3 region has 14 residues. Trimming took off 3 bases at V and 3 bases at J, with 12 bases between the two ends. CDR3 in amino acids: CASSLVEGLYEQYF. In DNA form, the CDR3 reads TGTGCCAGCAGTTTGGTGGAGGGGCTCTACGAGCAGTACTTC.

There are many counts of this clonotype. V gene TRBV7-2 combines with J gene TRBJ2-3, with D maybe TRBD2 (6 bases). Germline assignment: CDR1 SGHTA and CDR2 FQGNSA. V lost 6 bases and J 2 bases, leaving 9 bases between the germline ends. The CDR3 loop spans 13 amino acids. CDR3 region: CASSRDFTDTQYF. DNA of the CDR3: TGTGCCAGCAGTCGGGACTTCACAGATACGCAGTATTTT.

This sequence joins TRBV7-9 and TRBJ1-6; D may be TRBD1 (6 bases). The CDR3 has 14 amino acids. Looked up from germline, CDR1 is SEHNR and CDR2 is FQNEAQ (reference sequence). V gave up 5 bases and J gave up 5 bases, with 10 bases separating them. DNA for the CDR3: TGTGCCAGCAGCCAGGACAGAGATAATTCACCCCTCCACTTT. Amino acid sequence: CASSQDRDNSPLHF.

This clonotype was observed a few times. The chain is built from TRBV7-2 and TRBJ1-2; weak D call: TRBD1 (6 bases). The CDR3 extends over 13 amino acids. The ends were cut back, 5 bases at V and 7 bases at J, with 14 bases in the middle. Looked up from germline, CDR1 is SGHTA and CDR2 is FQGNSA. CDR3 nucleotides: TGTGCCAGCAGCACTGCACAGGGTACTGGCTACACCTTC. It specifies CASSTAQGTGYTF.

V is TRBV29-1 and J is TRBJ1-1; D gene unclear. CDR3 length: 12 residues. The germline V gene encodes CDR1 SQVTM and CDR2 ANQGSEA. Trimming removed 3 bases from V and 7 bases from J, with 12 bases in between. The CDR3: CSVEGSLGEAFF. The CDR3 nucleotides are TGCAGCGTTGAGGGCAGTTTAGGTGAAGCTTTCTTT.

The chain uses TRBV20-1 and TRBJ1-2; no definite D call. V gave up 0 bases and J gave up 4 bases, with 15 bases separating them. CDR3 length: 15 residues. CDR1 and CDR2 from the germline V gene are DFQATT and SNEGSKA (reference sequence). CDR3 protein: CSARDTIRATYGYTF. The CDR3 DNA reads as TGCAGTGCTAGAGATACGATTAGGGCCACCTATGGCTACACCTTC.

The rearrangement links TRBV29-1 to TRBJ2-3; D remains unclear. The CDR3 loop spans 9 amino acids. Germline CDR1 and CDR2: SQVTM and ANQGSEA. Trimming shortened V by 5 bases and J by 7 bases, and 4 bases separated the two germline ends. DNA for the CDR3: TGCAGCGTTTCCAATACGCAGTATTTT. This sequence encodes CSVSNTQYF.

The gene calls are TRBV12-3 or TRBV12-4 and TRBJ2-1; 8 nucleotides align to TRBD1. V shed 5 bases, J shed 8 bases, and the junction held 14 bases outside the gene matches. There are 16 residues in the CDR3. The CDR3 spells CASSDRDRTRGDEQFF. The CDR3 nucleotides are TGTGCCAGCAGTGACCGGGACAGGACTCGCGGGGATGAGCAGTTCTTC.

J is TRBJ2-7 and V is TRBV18, with D hard to call. Germline-derived CDR1 and CDR2 are KGHSH and LQKENI. V gave up 5 bases and J gave up 1 base, with 12 bases separating them. The CDR3 spans 14 residues. The CDR3 DNA reads as TGTGCCAGCTCAGTTCCACAGTTATCCTACGAGCAGTACTTC. This translates into CASSVPQLSYEQYF.

The count of this clonotype is one. This chain uses TRBV5-1 with TRBJ2-1, with D unresolved. Germline V gives CDR1 SGHRS, CDR2 YFSETQ. With 7 bases removed from V and 0 bases from J, the gap between germline ends came to 14 bases. This CDR3 is 15 amino acids long. The CDR3 nucleotides read TGCGCCAGCTGCCTTTTGCTGAGCTCCTACAATGAGCAGTTCTTC. Encoded protein: CASCLLLSSYNEQFF. The whole variable domain, filled in from reference TRBV5-1 and TRBJ2-1, reads KAGVTQTPRYLIKTRGQQVTLSCSPISGHRSVSWYQQTPGQGLQFLFEYFSETQRNKGNFPGRFSGRQFSNSRSEMNVSTLELGDSALYLCASCLLLSSYNEQFFGPGTRLTVL.

This clonotype appeared a few times. J is TRBJ2-5 and V is TRBV24-1, with D unresolved. Germline V lookup: CDR1 KGHDR, CDR2 SFDVKD. The CDR3 loop spans 14 amino acids. V was pared by 7 bases and J by 0 bases, with 11 bases between. The CDR3 DNA is TGTGCCACCAGGGATACAGAGTACCAAGAGACCCAGTACTTC. It yields the protein CATRDTEYQETQYF.

V gene TRBV12-3 or TRBV12-4 combines with J gene TRBJ2-1, with unresolved D. The CDR3 contains 17 residues. With 3 bases removed from V and 1 base from J, the gap between germline ends came to 16 bases. CDR3 residues: CASSFSGRRSSYNEQFF. CDR3 nucleotides: TGTGCCAGCAGTTTTTCGGGTAGGCGGTCGTCCTACAATGAGCAGTTCTTC.

This clonotype was seen a few times. The chain has TRBV28 and TRBJ2-2, with 10 bases aligning to TRBD2. Germline lookup yields CDR1 MDHEN and CDR2 SYDVKM. The V gene end was trimmed by 7 bases and the J gene end by 7 bases; junction bases not matched to a gene: 9. There are 15 residues in the CDR3. The CDR3 coding sequence is TGTGCCAGCATTAAGCGGGAGGGCCAGGACGGGGAGCTGTTTTTT. Translating gives CASIKREGQDGELFF.

The chain couples TRBV29-1 to TRBJ2-7, with D tentatively TRBD1 (5 bases). This CDR3 is built from 13 residues. V gave up 4 bases and J gave up 3 bases, with 13 bases separating them. Germline V gives CDR1 SQVTM, CDR2 ANQGSEA. CDR3 sequence reads: CSVARGASYEQYF. CDR3 DNA: TGCAGCGTTGCTAGGGGTGCAAGCTACGAGCAGTACTTC.

This clonotype has a handful of counts. V gene TRBV7-2 combines with J gene TRBJ2-2; D gene unclear. V was cut by 1 base and J by 0 bases, with 6 bases left in between. The CDR3 contains 15 residues. Germline CDR1 and CDR2: SGHTA and FQGNSA. The chain's CDR3 is CASSLVVANTGELFF. The CDR3 DNA sequence: TGTGCCAGCAGCTTAGTCGTCGCGAACACCGGGGAGCTGTTTTTT.

This clonotype showed up just a few times. V usage is TRBV7-3 and J usage is TRBJ1-1, with unresolved D. The CDR3 is 12 amino acids. Trimming pared 2 bases from V and 8 bases from J, leaving 9 bases between. The germline V gene encodes CDR1 SGHTA and CDR2 FQGTGA. The CDR3 sequence is CASSLAGSEAFF. The CDR3 bases are TGTGCCAGCAGCTTAGCGGGCTCGGAAGCTTTCTTT.